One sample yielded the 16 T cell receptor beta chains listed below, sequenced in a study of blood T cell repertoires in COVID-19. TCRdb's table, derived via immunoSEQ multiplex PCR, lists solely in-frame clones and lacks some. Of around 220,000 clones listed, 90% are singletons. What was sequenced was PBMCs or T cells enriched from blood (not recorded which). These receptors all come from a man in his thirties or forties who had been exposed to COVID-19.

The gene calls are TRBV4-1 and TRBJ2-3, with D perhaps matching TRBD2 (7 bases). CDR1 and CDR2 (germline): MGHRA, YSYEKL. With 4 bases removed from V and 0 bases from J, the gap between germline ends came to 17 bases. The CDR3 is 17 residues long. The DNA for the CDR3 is TGCGCCAGCAGCCGGACCCCGAGCGGGACAAGCACAGATACGCAGTATTTT. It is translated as CASSRTPSGTSTDTQYF.

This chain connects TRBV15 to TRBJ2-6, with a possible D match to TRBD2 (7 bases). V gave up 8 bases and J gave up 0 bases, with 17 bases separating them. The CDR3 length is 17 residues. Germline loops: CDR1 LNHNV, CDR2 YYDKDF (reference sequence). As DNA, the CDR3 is TGTGCCACCTCCGGGGGGCGTCTTTTCTCTGGGGCCAACGTCCTGACTTTC. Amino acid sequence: CATSGGRLFSGANVLTF.

CDR3 loop: CASSLTLGTSASYEQYF. The CDR3 DNA is TGCGCCAGCAGCTTGACTCTTGGGACTAGCGCGTCCTACGAGCAGTACTTC. This rearrangement joins TRBV5-1 to TRBJ2-7; 10 nucleotides match TRBD2. The CDR3 covers 17 residues. Looked up from germline, CDR1 is SGHRS and CDR2 is YFSETQ. With V trimmed by 1 base and J by 1 base, 8 bases remained unmatched.

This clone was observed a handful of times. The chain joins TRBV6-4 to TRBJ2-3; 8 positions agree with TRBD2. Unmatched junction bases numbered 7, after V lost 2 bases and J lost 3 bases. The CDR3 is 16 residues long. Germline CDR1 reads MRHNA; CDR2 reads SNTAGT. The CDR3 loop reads CASSDGGGLETDTQYF. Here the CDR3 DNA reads TGTGCCAGCAGTGACGGTGGGGGACTAGAGACAGATACGCAGTATTTT.

The CDR3 protein is CATSREVAGGIDTQYF. CDR3 sequence (DNA): TGTGCCACCAGCAGAGAGGTAGCGGGGGGAATAGATACGCAGTATTTT. The chain combines TRBV15 with TRBJ2-3, with TRBD2 identical over 10 bases. CDR3 length: 16 amino acids. Germline CDR1 reads LNHNV; CDR2 reads YYDKDF (reference sequence). V was pared by 0 bases and J by 5 bases, with 5 bases of the junction left unmatched.

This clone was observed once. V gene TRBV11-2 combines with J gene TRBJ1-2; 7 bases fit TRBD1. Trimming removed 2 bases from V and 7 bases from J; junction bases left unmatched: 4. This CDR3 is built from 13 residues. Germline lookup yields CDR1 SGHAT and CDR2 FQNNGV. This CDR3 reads CASSLTGESGYTF. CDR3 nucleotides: TGTGCCAGCAGCTTAACAGGGGAGTCTGGCTACACCTTC.

CDR3 loop: CASSIGGGTYEQYF. DNA of the CDR3: TGTGCCAGTAGTATCGGTGGCGGTACCTACGAGCAGTACTTC. The chain combines TRBV19 with TRBJ2-7; D is ambiguous. This CDR3 is built from 14 residues. Germline V CDR1 and CDR2: LNHDA, SQIVND (reference sequence). V was pared by 3 bases and J by 2 bases, with 11 bases between.

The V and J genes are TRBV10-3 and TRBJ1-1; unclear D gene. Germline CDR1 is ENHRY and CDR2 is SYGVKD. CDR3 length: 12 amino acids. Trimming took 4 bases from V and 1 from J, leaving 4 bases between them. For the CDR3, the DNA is TGTGCCATCAGTGGGAGGAACACTGAAGCTTTCTTT. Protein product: CAISGRNTEAFF.

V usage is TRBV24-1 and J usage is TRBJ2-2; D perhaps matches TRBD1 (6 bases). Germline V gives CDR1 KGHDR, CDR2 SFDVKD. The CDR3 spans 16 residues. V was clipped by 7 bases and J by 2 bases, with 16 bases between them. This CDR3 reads CATSGGQTRNTGELFF. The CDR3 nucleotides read TGTGCCACCAGCGGCGGACAGACGCGAAACACCGGGGAGCTGTTTTTT.

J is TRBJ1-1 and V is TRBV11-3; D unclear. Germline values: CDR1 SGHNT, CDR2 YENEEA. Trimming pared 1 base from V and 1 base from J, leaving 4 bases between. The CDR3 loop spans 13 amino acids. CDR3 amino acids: CASSLGGNTEAFF. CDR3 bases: TGTGCCAGCAGCTTAGGAGGGAACACTGAAGCTTTCTTT. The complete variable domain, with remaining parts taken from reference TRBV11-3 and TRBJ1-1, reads EAGVVQSPRYKIIEKKQPVAFWCNPISGHNTLYWYLQNLGQGPELLIRYENEEAVDDSQLPKDRFSAERLKGVDSTLKIQPAELGDSAVYLCASSLGGNTEAFFGQGTRLTVV.

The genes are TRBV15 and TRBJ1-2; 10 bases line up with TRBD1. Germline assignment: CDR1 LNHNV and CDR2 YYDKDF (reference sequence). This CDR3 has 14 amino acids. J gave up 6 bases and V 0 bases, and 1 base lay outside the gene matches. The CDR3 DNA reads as TGTGCCACCAGCAGAGAGGGGACAGGGGATGGCTACACCTTC. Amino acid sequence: CATSREGTGDGYTF.

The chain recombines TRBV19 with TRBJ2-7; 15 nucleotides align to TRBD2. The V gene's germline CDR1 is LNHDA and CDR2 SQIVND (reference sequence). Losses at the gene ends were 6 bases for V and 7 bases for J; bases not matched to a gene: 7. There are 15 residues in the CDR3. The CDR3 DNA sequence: TGTGCCAGTAGCCCGGGACTAGCGGGGGGCTGGGAGCAGTACTTC. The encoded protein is CASSPGLAGGWEQYF.

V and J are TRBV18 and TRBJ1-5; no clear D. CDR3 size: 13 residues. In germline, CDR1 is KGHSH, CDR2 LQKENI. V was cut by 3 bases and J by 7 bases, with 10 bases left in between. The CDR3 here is CASSPGRAQPQHF. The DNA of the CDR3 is TGTGCCAGCTCACCGGGGAGGGCCCAGCCCCAGCATTTT. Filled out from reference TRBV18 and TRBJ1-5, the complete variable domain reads NAGVMQNPRHLVRRRGQEARLRCSPMKGHSHVYWYRQLPEEGLKFMVYLQKENIIDESGMPKERFSAEFPKEGPSILRIQQVVRGDSAAYFCASSPGRAQPQHFGDGTRLSIL.

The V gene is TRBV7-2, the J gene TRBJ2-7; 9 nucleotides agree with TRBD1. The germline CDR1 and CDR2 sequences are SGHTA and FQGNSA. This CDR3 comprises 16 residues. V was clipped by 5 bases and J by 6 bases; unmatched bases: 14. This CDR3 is CASSPQAGTGKSEQYF. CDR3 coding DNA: TGTGCCAGCAGCCCCCAGGCCGGGACAGGGAAAAGCGAGCAGTACTTC.

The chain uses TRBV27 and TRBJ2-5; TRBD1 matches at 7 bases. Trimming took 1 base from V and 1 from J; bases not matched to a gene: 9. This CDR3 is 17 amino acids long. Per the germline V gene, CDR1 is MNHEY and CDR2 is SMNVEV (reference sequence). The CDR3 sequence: CASSLLEGGRSQETQYF. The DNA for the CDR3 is TGTGCCAGCAGTTTATTGGAAGGGGGCCGGAGCCAAGAGACCCAGTACTTC.

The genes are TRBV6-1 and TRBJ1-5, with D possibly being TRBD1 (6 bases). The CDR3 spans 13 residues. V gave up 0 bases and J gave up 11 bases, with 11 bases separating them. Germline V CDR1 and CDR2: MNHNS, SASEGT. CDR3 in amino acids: CASSEARDTAQHF. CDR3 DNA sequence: TGTGCCAGCAGTGAAGCGAGGGACACGGCCCAGCATTTT.